The clone carrying this TCR beta chain has just a few counts. Authors' processing steps: Nucleated cell number was recorded as an estimate derived from reference gene primer amplification. Profiling relied on immunoSEQ multiplex PCR, and the TCRdb table lists in-frame clones only, not all of them. Clone size and V and J calls were adopted from that table, with D and trimming inferred from the DNA. The sample has about 190,000 clones; around 80% are singletons. This entry comes from a study of blood T cell repertoires in COVID-19. The CDR3 loop spans 15 amino acids. Per germline, CDR1 KGHSH and CDR2 LQKENI. V was clipped by 4 bases and J by 1 base, with 13 bases between them.

The V call is TRBV18, the J call TRBJ1-1; the D is unclear. This TCR was recovered from a human donor in a cohort sampled during active COVID-19. Sample: peripheral blood. In DNA form, the CDR3 reads TGTGCCAGCTCACATGGGCTCGGGAAGAACACTGAAGCTTTCTTT. Its protein is CASSHGLGKNTEAFF.